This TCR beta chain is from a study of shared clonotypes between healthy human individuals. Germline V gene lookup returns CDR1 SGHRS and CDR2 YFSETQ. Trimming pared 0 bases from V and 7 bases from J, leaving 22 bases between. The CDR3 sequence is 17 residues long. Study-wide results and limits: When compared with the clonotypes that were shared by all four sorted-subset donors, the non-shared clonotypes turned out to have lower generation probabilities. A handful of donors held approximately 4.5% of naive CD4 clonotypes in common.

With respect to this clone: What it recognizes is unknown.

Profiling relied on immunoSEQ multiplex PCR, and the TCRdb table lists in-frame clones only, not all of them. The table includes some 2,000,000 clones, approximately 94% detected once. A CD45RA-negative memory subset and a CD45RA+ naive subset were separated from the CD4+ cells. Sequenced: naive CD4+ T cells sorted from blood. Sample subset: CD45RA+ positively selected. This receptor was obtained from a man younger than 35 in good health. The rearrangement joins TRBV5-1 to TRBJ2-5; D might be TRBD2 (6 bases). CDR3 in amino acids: CASSLGRSREVPGTQYF. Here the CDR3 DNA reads TGCGCCAGCAGCTTGGGCCGGAGTAGGGAGGTTCCCGGGACCCAGTACTTC.